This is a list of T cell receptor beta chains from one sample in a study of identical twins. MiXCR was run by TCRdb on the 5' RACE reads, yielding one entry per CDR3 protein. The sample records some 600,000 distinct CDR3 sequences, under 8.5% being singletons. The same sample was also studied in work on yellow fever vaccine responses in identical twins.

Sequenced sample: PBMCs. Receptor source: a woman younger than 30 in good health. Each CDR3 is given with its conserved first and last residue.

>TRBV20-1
CSAWDRVEQFF
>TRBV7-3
CASSLDTGSSETQYF
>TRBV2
CASRSSGSFTDTQYF
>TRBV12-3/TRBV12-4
CASSPGQGRNQPQHF
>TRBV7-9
CASSHPIQETQYF
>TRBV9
CASSTGASSYEQYF
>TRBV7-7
CASSPTDVTNTGELFF
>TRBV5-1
CASSQGGASTKNIQYF
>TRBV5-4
CASSLPQGWDYGYTF
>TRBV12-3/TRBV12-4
CASKQGGPSTDTQYF
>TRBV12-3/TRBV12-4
CASTPFHEQFF
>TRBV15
CATREEGTGLKNIQYF
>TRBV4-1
CASSGGLGYEQYF
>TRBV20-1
CSAQTGVGYTF
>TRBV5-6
CASSYQGAGELFF
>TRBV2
CASRSGRGETQYF
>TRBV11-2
CASTPGLGDNEQFF
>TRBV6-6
CASSSANTEAFF
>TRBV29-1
CSVAGTSYTGELFF
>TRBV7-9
CASSLDGAGGYEQYF
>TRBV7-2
CASSPPSWNEQFF
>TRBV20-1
CSATGTGFTHTQYF
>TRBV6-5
CASSYDSNYGYTF
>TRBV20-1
CSASGTSSTDTQYF
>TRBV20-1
CSAHEGGGHNIQYF
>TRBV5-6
CASSPGQGQGKLFF
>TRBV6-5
CASSYSTGANYGYTF
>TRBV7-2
CASSFTGGPNEKLFF
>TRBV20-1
CSARVAGAVTGELFF
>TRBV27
CASSLDRKNIQYF
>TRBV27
CASRGASYNSPLHF
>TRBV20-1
CSATDSNSNQPQHF
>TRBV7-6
CASSLTTDSRYEQYF
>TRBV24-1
CATSTDRGLGDTQYF
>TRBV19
CASSIVTGGNTGELFF
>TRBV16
CASSRRQGENSPLHF
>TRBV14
CASSQDLAGGPRSYNEQFF
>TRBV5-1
CASSTDRAAYNEQFF
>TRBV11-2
CASSSFGQPGNTIYF
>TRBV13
CASSLWLGEQYF